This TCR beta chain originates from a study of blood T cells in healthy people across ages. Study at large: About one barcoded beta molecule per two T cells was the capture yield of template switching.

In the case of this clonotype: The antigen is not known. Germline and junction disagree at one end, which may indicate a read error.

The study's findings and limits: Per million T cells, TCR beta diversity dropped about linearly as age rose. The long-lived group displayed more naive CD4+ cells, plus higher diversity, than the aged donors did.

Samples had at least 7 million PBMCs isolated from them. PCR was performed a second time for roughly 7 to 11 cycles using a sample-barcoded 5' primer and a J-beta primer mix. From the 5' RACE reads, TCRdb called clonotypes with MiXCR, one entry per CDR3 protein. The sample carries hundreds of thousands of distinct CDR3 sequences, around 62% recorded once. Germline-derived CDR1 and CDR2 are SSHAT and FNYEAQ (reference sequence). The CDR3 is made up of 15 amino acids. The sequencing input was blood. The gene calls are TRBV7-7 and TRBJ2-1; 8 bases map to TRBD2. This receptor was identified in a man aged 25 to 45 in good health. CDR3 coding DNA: TGTGCTAGCAGCCCCGGGGCGCGGGGGGCCAATGAGCAGTTCTTC. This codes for CASSPGARGANEQFF.